Below, 31 T cell receptor beta chains from the same sample are listed, as sequenced in a study of CD8 T cells in Susac syndrome. cDNA came from roughly 0.53 to 1 ug RNA primed by random hexamers. TCRdb fed the immunoSEQ multiplex PCR reads into MiXCR, producing one record per CDR3 protein. The table has about 140,000 distinct CDR3 sequences, approximately 95% seen once. The specimen sequenced was CD4+ T cells from PBMCs. The receptors here all came from a human donor with multiple sclerosis.

V gene TRBV3-1 combines with J gene TRBJ2-1, with 10 bases that match TRBD2. The CDR3 loop spans 20 amino acids. V shed 0 bases, J shed 6 bases, and the junction held 17 bases outside the gene matches. Germline assignment: CDR1 LGHDT and CDR2 YNNKEL (reference sequence). CDR3 bases: TGTGCCAGCAGCCAAGATGCCCCCGCTAGCGGGAGATTAAAGAGCAATGAGCAGTTCTTC. Amino acids: CASSQDAPASGRLKSNEQFF.

This chain connects TRBV5-4 to TRBJ2-2; D call uncertain. This CDR3 has 14 residues. V dropped 4 bases and J dropped 4 bases, with 11 bases sitting between them. Germline CDR1 is SGHNT and CDR2 is YYREEE (reference sequence). The CDR3 region has the DNA TGTGCCAGCAGCCCCGCCGGACCCACCGGGGAGCTGTTTTTT. Protein: CASSPAGPTGELFF.

The V and J genes are TRBV20-1 and TRBJ1-5; D ambiguous. The CDR3 spans 13 residues. Germline CDR1 and CDR2: DFQATT and SNEGSKA (reference sequence). The V end was cut by 2 bases, the J end by 0 bases, with 5 bases between. The CDR3 DNA reads as TGCAGTGCTAGACAGGTTAGCAATCAGCCCCAGCATTTT. This codes for CSARQVSNQPQHF.

This clonotype was observed a handful of times. This chain connects TRBV7-2 to TRBJ1-1; D gene ambiguous. The V and J ends lost 2 bases and 1 base respectively, with 8 bases between them. This CDR3 spans 14 amino acids. CDR1 is SGHTA, CDR2 FQGNSA, per germline. The CDR3 protein is CASSLQLGNTEAFF. Here the CDR3 DNA reads TGTGCCAGCAGCTTACAGCTGGGGAACACTGAAGCTTTCTTT. Supplemented by reference TRBV7-2 and TRBJ1-1, the full variable domain reads GAGVSQSPSNKVTEKGKDVELRCDPISGHTALYWYRQSLGQGLEFLIYFQGNSAPDKSGLPSDRFSAERTGGSVSTLTIQRTQQEDSAVYLCASSLQLGNTEAFFGQGTRLTVV.

This chain joins TRBV27 and TRBJ2-7; perhaps TRBD2 as D (5 bases). The germline V gene encodes CDR1 MNHEY and CDR2 SMNVEV (reference sequence). The CDR3 covers 14 residues. V lost 2 bases to trimming and J lost 3 bases, with 11 bases between them. The CDR3 reads CASSLRRTRYEQYF. DNA for the CDR3: TGTGCCAGCAGTTTAAGGAGGACTCGCTACGAGCAGTACTTC.

This rearrangement joins TRBV2 to TRBJ2-7; the D is unclear. CDR3 size: 12 residues. With 7 bases removed from V and 2 bases from J, the gap between germline ends came to 9 bases. In germline, CDR1 is SNHLY, CDR2 FYNNEI. As DNA, the CDR3 is TGTGCCAGCAAGGCGAATACCTACGAGCAGTACTTC. Translated: CASKANTYEQYF.

The V gene is TRBV20-1, the J gene TRBJ1-2, with TRBD1 matching 9 bases. Unmatched junction bases numbered 14, after V lost 5 bases and J lost 4 bases. Germline CDR1 and CDR2: DFQATT and SNEGSKA (reference sequence). The CDR3 has 16 residues. CDR3 protein: CSASGTGRPMPYGYTF. The CDR3 nucleotides are TGCAGTGCTTCCGGGACAGGGCGACCTATGCCCTATGGCTACACCTTC.

The chain recombines TRBV6-5 with TRBJ2-3, with TRBD1 identical over 7 bases. This CDR3 spans 13 amino acids. Germline CDR1 and CDR2: MNHEY and SVGAGI. The V segment lost 0 bases and the J segment 7 bases; nucleotides outside the gene matches: 1. The CDR3 spells CASSYSQGYTQYF. In DNA, the CDR3 is TGTGCCAGCAGTTACTCACAGGGGTATACGCAGTATTTT.

The chain recombines TRBV24-1 with TRBJ1-1; D is perhaps TRBD1 (6 bases). This CDR3 contains 15 residues. Trimming removed 7 bases at V and 0 bases at J, with 14 bases between. CDR1 is KGHDR, CDR2 SFDVKD, per germline. The CDR3 region is CATRDSKFMNTEAFF. The CDR3 DNA reads as TGTGCCACCAGGGACAGTAAGTTCATGAACACTGAAGCTTTCTTT.

V gene TRBV20-1 combines with J gene TRBJ1-3, with a tentative D call TRBD1 (5 bases). V was pared by 6 bases and J by 0 bases, with 9 bases between. Germline CDR1 is DFQATT and CDR2 is SNEGSKA (reference sequence). This CDR3 has 13 amino acids. The CDR3 coding sequence is TGCAGTGCCGACAGTGACTCTGGAAACACCATATATTTT. It encodes CSADSDSGNTIYF.

DNA for the CDR3: TGCGCCAGCAGGCCAGACAGACGAGAGACCCAGTACTTC. Its translation: CASRPDRRETQYF. This rearrangement joins TRBV5-1 to TRBJ2-5; D is perhaps TRBD1 (5 bases). The CDR3 runs to 13 residues. Trimming removed 5 bases at V and 4 bases at J, with 12 bases between. Germline assignment: CDR1 SGHRS and CDR2 YFSETQ.

This clonotype was found once. The chain combines TRBV29-1 with TRBJ1-4; TRBD1 aligns across 10 bases. The length of the CDR3 is 17 residues. After removal of 6 bases from V and 5 bases from J, the junction contained 15 bases not matched to a gene. CDR1 and CDR2 (germline): SQVTM, ANQGSEA. The CDR3 loop is CSVSLTGGVQVNEKLFF. In nucleotides, the CDR3 is TGCAGCGTCTCATTGACAGGGGGCGTACAGGTGAATGAAAAACTGTTTTTT.

The chain is built from TRBV27 and TRBJ1-2; no clear D. Per the germline V gene, CDR1 is MNHEY and CDR2 is SMNVEV (reference sequence). V was clipped by 2 bases and J by 4 bases, with 8 bases between them. The CDR3 loop spans 13 amino acids. The CDR3 reads CASSLRKTYGYTF. Here the CDR3 DNA reads TGTGCCAGCAGTTTACGAAAGACCTATGGCTACACCTTC.

The rearrangement joins TRBV3-1 to TRBJ1-5; 9 nucleotides match TRBD1. Germline V gene data show CDR1 as LGHDT and CDR2 as YNNKEL (reference sequence). The CDR3 length is 15 residues. V shed 5 bases and J 2 bases; nucleotides not matched to a gene: 4. The CDR3 sequence: CASSKGDRGNQPQHF. As DNA, the CDR3 is TGTGCCAGCAGCAAGGGGGACAGGGGCAATCAGCCCCAGCATTTT.

The chain uses TRBV24-1 and TRBJ2-2; D uncertain. This CDR3 contains 11 residues. Germline V CDR1 and CDR2: KGHDR, SFDVKD. Trimming left V 4 bases short and J 11 bases short, with 7 bases between. For the CDR3, the DNA is TGTGCCACCAGTGACAGTATTGAGCTGTTTTTT. Translation: CATSDSIELFF.

The rearrangement links TRBV5-6 to TRBJ2-4; a weak D match, TRBD1 (6 bases). V was trimmed by 0 bases and J by 2 bases, leaving 9 bases between them. The CDR3 contains 15 residues. CDR1 is SGHDT, CDR2 YYEEEE, per germline. Written as DNA, the CDR3 is TGTGCCAGCAGCTTGGAAGGGGGTCCCAAAAACATTCAGTACTTC. Amino acids: CASSLEGGPKNIQYF.

This clonotype was seen more than once but under ten times. V and J are TRBV6-2 or TRBV6-3 and TRBJ2-7, with 7 bases that match TRBD1. V trimming: 2 bases; J trimming: 4 bases; junction bases outside the gene matches: 5. The CDR3 runs 14 residues. From germline, CDR1 is MNHEY and CDR2 SVGEGT. CDR3 protein: CASSYGTAPYEQYF. In DNA, the CDR3 is TGTGCCAGCAGTTACGGGACAGCCCCGTACGAGCAGTACTTC.

The chain recombines TRBV20-1 with TRBJ2-3; 12 bases align to TRBD2. The CDR3 length is 16 residues. J gave up 2 bases and V 4 bases, and 7 bases lay outside the gene matches. The V gene's germline CDR1 is DFQATT and CDR2 SNEGSKA (reference sequence). CDR3 DNA sequence: TGCAGTGCTACCCAAAGACTAGCGGGAGACACAGATACGCAGTATTTT. Its translation is CSATQRLAGDTDTQYF.

The V and J genes are TRBV14 and TRBJ2-7, with TRBD2 as a possible D gene (6 bases). This CDR3 is built from 11 residues. The ends were cut back, 8 bases at V and 7 bases at J, with 12 bases in the middle. Looked up from germline, CDR1 is SGHDN and CDR2 is FVKESK. The CDR3 region has the DNA TGTGCCAGCCCGGAGGGTAGGGAGCAGTACTTC. Protein sequence: CASPEGREQYF.

The chain carries TRBV9 and TRBJ2-1; TRBD2 agrees at 8 bases. The V and J ends lost 3 bases and 0 bases, in that order; junction bases with no gene match: 2. Germline loops: CDR1 SGDLS, CDR2 YYNGEE. The CDR3 consists of 15 residues. CDR3 residues: CASSGSGSSYNEQFF. For the CDR3, the DNA is TGTGCCAGCAGCGGAAGCGGGAGCTCCTACAATGAGCAGTTCTTC. The variable domain in full, completed from reference TRBV9 and TRBJ2-1, reads DSGVTQTPKHLITATGQRVTLRCSPRSGDLSVYWYQQSLDQGLQFLIQYYNGEERAKGNILERFSAQQFPDLHSELNLSSLELGDSALYFCASSGSGSSYNEQFFGPGTRLTVL.

The genes are TRBV6-4 and TRBJ2-3; 8 positions match TRBD2. This CDR3 spans 15 amino acids. The V gene's germline CDR1 is MRHNA and CDR2 SNTAGT. Trimming removed 0 bases from V and 3 bases from J; junction bases left unmatched: 2. CDR3 sequence (DNA): TGTGCCAGCAGTGACTCGCCTAGCGGGACAGATACGCAGTATTTT. Its protein product is CASSDSPSGTDTQYF.

V gene TRBV7-2 combines with J gene TRBJ2-7; D gene uncertain. Per germline, CDR1 SGHTA and CDR2 FQGNSA. Trimming pared 2 bases from V and 11 bases from J, leaving 7 bases between. The CDR3 has 10 amino acids. The CDR3 loop is CASSLKGEYF. The CDR3 DNA sequence: TGTGCCAGCAGCTTAAAAGGCGAGTACTTC. Filled out from reference TRBV7-2 and TRBJ2-7, the complete variable domain reads GAGVSQSPSNKVTEKGKDVELRCDPISGHTALYWYRQSLGQGLEFLIYFQGNSAPDKSGLPSDRFSAERTGGSVSTLTIQRTQQEDSAVYLCASSLKGEYFGPGTRLTVT.

In its sample, this clonotype was seen once. J is TRBJ1-2 and V is TRBV20-1; D ambiguous. The CDR3 is made up of 15 amino acids. The germline V gene encodes CDR1 DFQATT and CDR2 SNEGSKA (reference sequence). V was pared by 3 bases and J by 5 bases, with 19 bases between. The CDR3 nucleotides are TGCAGTGCTAGGCCCGGGCTCCAGGCAACATATGGCTACACCTTC. Amino acids: CSARPGLQATYGYTF.

This chain links TRBV20-1 with TRBJ1-4; no clear D gene. Trimming removed 5 bases from V and 5 bases from J, with 18 bases in between. Per the germline V gene, CDR1 is DFQATT and CDR2 is SNEGSKA (reference sequence). There are 15 residues in the CDR3. The CDR3 loop is CSAQDIDQFNEKLFF. CDR3 sequence (DNA): TGCAGTGCTCAGGATATAGACCAATTCAATGAAAAACTGTTTTTT.

The gene calls are TRBV20-1 and TRBJ2-1; D call uncertain. The germline V and J ends were trimmed by 1 base and 7 bases, with 8 bases remaining between them. Germline V gene lookup returns CDR1 DFQATT and CDR2 SNEGSKA (reference sequence). The CDR3 is made up of 12 amino acids. Here the CDR3 reads CSARVLVNEQFF. In DNA form, the CDR3 reads TGCAGTGCTAGAGTTCTGGTGAATGAGCAGTTCTTC.

CDR3 DNA: TGCGCCAGCAGGGAGAACCTAGCGGGGGGCACAGATACGCAGTATTTT. Its protein is CASRENLAGGTDTQYF. The rearrangement joins TRBV5-1 to TRBJ2-3; 10 nucleotides align to TRBD2. Unmatched junction bases numbered 7, after V lost 5 bases and J lost 1 base. The CDR3 extends over 16 amino acids. CDR1 is SGHRS, CDR2 YFSETQ, per germline.

This clonotype is a singleton in its sample. The genes are TRBV12-3 or TRBV12-4 and TRBJ1-2; D is uncertain. V was trimmed by 5 bases and J by 3 bases, leaving 13 bases between them. The CDR3 loop spans 14 amino acids. The DNA for the CDR3 is TGTGCCAGCAGTATTCGACGACTGGACTATGGCTACACCTTC. It yields the protein CASSIRRLDYGYTF.

This chain uses TRBV20-1 with TRBJ2-1; D might be TRBD1 or TRBD2, each matching 6 bases. Trimming removed 0 bases from V and 7 bases from J, with 19 bases in between. The CDR3 length is 16 residues. CDR1 is DFQATT and CDR2 is SNEGSKA in the germline V gene (reference sequence). CDR3 DNA: TGCAGTGCTAGAGAGGGGGCGGCGTCGGAGGGTAATGAGCAGTTCTTC. This translates into CSAREGAASEGNEQFF.

This sequence joins TRBV27 and TRBJ2-6, with no clear D. V was pared by 5 bases and J by 1 base, with 12 bases between. Germline V gene lookup returns CDR1 MNHEY and CDR2 SMNVEV (reference sequence). The CDR3 spans 16 residues. CDR3 nucleotide sequence: TGTGCCAGCAGTCCCTGGCGCCATTCTGGGGCCAACGTCCTGACTTTC. Its protein product is CASSPWRHSGANVLTF.

The chain carries TRBV20-1 and TRBJ2-7; 8 nucleotides align to TRBD1. This CDR3 comprises 13 residues. Per the germline V gene, CDR1 is DFQATT and CDR2 is SNEGSKA (reference sequence). CDR3 loop: CSLPGQAPYEQYF. CDR3 nucleotides: TGCAGCCTCCCGGGACAGGCTCCCTACGAGCAGTACTTC.

This clonotype was recorded once. The chain couples TRBV29-1 to TRBJ1-2; D call uncertain. The CDR3 extends over 13 amino acids. From germline, CDR1 is SQVTM and CDR2 ANQGSEA. The V end lost 3 bases, the J end lost 0 bases, and 8 bases lay between the germline ends. The CDR3 loop is CSVDVVTNYGYTF. In DNA form, the CDR3 reads TGCAGCGTTGATGTGGTGACTAACTATGGCTACACCTTC.